The 20 T cell receptor beta chains below all came from one sample that was sequenced in a study of cytomegalovirus exposure and HLA in healthy donors. The study ran its PCR with 60 Vbeta and 13 Jbeta primers. Clones were read by immunoSEQ multiplex PCR, and TCRdb kept only the in-frame ones, dropping some. The sample lists approximately 69,000 clones, around 76% occurring once. Sequenced: PBMCs. These receptors were obtained from a woman in her 30s in good health and CMV-seropositive.

This clone was detected only a few times. V is TRBV2 and J is TRBJ2-1, with 7 positions matching TRBD2. Germline CDR1 is SNHLY and CDR2 is FYNNEI. V trimming: 5 bases; J trimming: 5 bases; junction bases outside the gene matches: 3. The CDR3 is 13 amino acids. The DNA for the CDR3 is TGTGCCAGCAGTAGGACTAGACACAATGAGCAGTTCTTC. Translated: CASSRTRHNEQFF. Full variable domain (remainder filled in from reference TRBV2 and TRBJ2-1): EPEVTQTPSHQVTQMGQEVILRCVPISNHLYFYWYRQILGQKVEFLVSFYNNEISEKSEIFDDQFSVERPDGSNFTLKIRSTKLEDSAMYFCASSRTRHNEQFFGPGTRLTVL.

This chain uses TRBV6-1 with TRBJ1-3; D gene ambiguous. Trimming removed 5 bases from V and 4 bases from J, with 6 bases in between. The CDR3 is made up of 12 amino acids. Germline V CDR1 and CDR2: MNHNS, SASEGT. The CDR3: CASSTEGNTIYF. CDR3 nucleotide sequence: TGTGCCAGCAGTACCGAGGGAAACACCATATATTTT.

The chain uses TRBV7-9 and TRBJ2-3; D remains unclear. The germline V gene has CDR1 SEHNR and CDR2 FQNEAQ (reference sequence). V was pared by 5 bases and J by 4 bases, with 10 bases between. The CDR3 is 13 amino acids. The DNA of the CDR3 is TGTGCCAGCAGCCATTACCAGGCAGATACGCAGTATTTT. Translated, it gives CASSHYQADTQYF. The full variable domain, in which reference TRBV7-9 and TRBJ2-3 provide the parts outside the CDR3, is DTGVSQNPRHKITKRGQNVTFRCDPISEHNRLYWYRQTLGQGPEFLTYFQNEAQLEKSRLLSDRFSAERPKGSFSTLEIQRTEQGDSAMYLCASSHYQADTQYFGPGTRLTVL.

V is TRBV4-3 and J is TRBJ2-1; 7 bases map to TRBD2. CDR1 and CDR2 (germline): LGHNA, YSLEER. J was trimmed by 7 bases and V by 3 bases; bases with no gene match: 9. The CDR3 contains 15 residues. CDR3 in DNA: TGCGCCAGCAGCCATGGAAGCGGAGCGGGGAATGAGCAGTTCTTC. It is translated as CASSHGSGAGNEQFF.

CDR3 DNA: TGTGCCTGGAGTCGGGGGACGGTCTATGGCTACACCTTC. Protein: CAWSRGTVYGYTF. The J gene is TRBJ1-2, the V gene TRBV30, with D maybe TRBD1 (5 bases). Germline CDR1 GTSNPN, CDR2 SVGIG (reference sequence). V lost 2 bases and J lost 4, with 11 bases in between. The CDR3 spans 13 residues.

This chain uses TRBV28 with TRBJ2-7; TRBD1 might be the D (7 bases). The V gene lost 5 bases and the J gene lost 3 bases, with 11 bases spanning the gap. The germline CDR1 and CDR2 sequences are MDHEN and SYDVKM. The CDR3 is 13 residues long. The CDR3 sequence: CASSQGGFYEQYF. In nucleotides, the CDR3 is TGTGCCAGCAGTCAGGGGGGTTTCTACGAGCAGTACTTC.

This clone turned up a few times. This chain joins TRBV28 and TRBJ1-1, with 7 bases aligning to TRBD1. CDR3 size: 15 residues. The germline V gene encodes CDR1 MDHEN and CDR2 SYDVKM. After removal of 5 bases from V and 2 bases from J, the junction contained 8 bases not matched to a gene. The CDR3 reads CASSPPGQLNTEAFF. DNA of the CDR3: TGTGCCAGCAGTCCCCCGGGACAGCTAAACACTGAAGCTTTCTTT.

In this sample, this clone turned up a few times. The chain combines TRBV5-1 with TRBJ2-3, with a weak D call TRBD1 (6 bases). Per the germline V gene, CDR1 is SGHRS and CDR2 is YFSETQ. V was shortened by 5 bases and J by 2 bases, with 12 bases between the two germline ends. This CDR3 is 14 amino acids long. CDR3 nucleotides: TGCGCCAGCAGACTACAGGGATACACAGATACGCAGTATTTT. It encodes CASRLQGYTDTQYF. The entire variable domain, with the rest obtained from reference TRBV5-1 and TRBJ2-3, is as follows: KAGVTQTPRYLIKTRGQQVTLSCSPISGHRSVSWYQQTPGQGLQFLFEYFSETQRNKGNFPGRFSGRQFSNSRSEMNVSTLELGDSALYLCASRLQGYTDTQYFGPGTRLTVL.

V and J are TRBV28 and TRBJ1-5; 8 bases fit TRBD1. J was trimmed by 9 bases and V by 5 bases; bases with no gene match: 6. Germline CDR1 MDHEN, CDR2 SYDVKM. This CDR3 is built from 13 residues. The CDR3 sequence: CASSPDRVRPQHF. In DNA form, the CDR3 reads TGTGCCAGCAGTCCGGACAGGGTACGGCCCCAGCATTTT.

The table lists this clone with a count of one. This chain connects TRBV5-1 to TRBJ2-6; tentatively, D is TRBD1 (5 bases). Germline lookup yields CDR1 SGHRS and CDR2 YFSETQ. The germline V and J ends were trimmed by 7 bases and 0 bases, with 11 bases remaining between them. This CDR3 contains 15 residues. CDR3 coding DNA: TGCGCCAGCCAGGGCGGTAGCTCTGGGGCCAACGTCCTGACTTTC. Protein product: CASQGGSSGANVLTF.

The rearrangement joins TRBV6-5 to TRBJ2-5, with D perhaps TRBD2 (6 bases). CDR3 size: 15 residues. Germline V gives CDR1 MNHEY, CDR2 SVGAGI. V dropped 4 bases and J dropped 2 bases, with 14 bases sitting between them. The CDR3 protein is CASSSRLVGQETQYF. The CDR3, as DNA: TGTGCCAGCAGTTCCAGACTAGTTGGGCAAGAGACCCAGTACTTC.

This chain uses TRBV4-1 with TRBJ1-4, with 9 bases identical to TRBD1. Germline V lookup: CDR1 MGHRA, CDR2 YSYEKL. This CDR3 spans 18 amino acids. J gave up 3 bases and V 3 bases, and 11 bases lay outside the gene matches. Here the CDR3 reads CASSHHRGRGSANEKLFF. The CDR3 DNA reads as TGCGCCAGCAGCCATCACAGGGGGCGCGGATCAGCTAATGAAAAACTGTTTTTT.

V and J are TRBV6-5 and TRBJ1-4; 7 nucleotides match TRBD1. This CDR3 has 14 residues. Per germline, CDR1 MNHEY and CDR2 SVGAGI. The trim removed 5 bases at V and 5 bases at J, leaving 5 bases unmatched. The CDR3 coding sequence is TGTGCCAGCAGTGTAGGGACAGCGAATGAAAAACTGTTTTTT. Its protein product is CASSVGTANEKLFF.

This chain joins TRBV6-1 and TRBJ1-5; D is unclear. The CDR3 totals 13 residues. Germline V gene lookup returns CDR1 MNHNS and CDR2 SASEGT. The germline V and J ends were trimmed by 4 bases and 10 bases, with 14 bases remaining between them. As DNA, the CDR3 is TGTGCCAGCAGTGGGTACGGTCCCTCTCCCCAGCATTTT. Translating gives CASSGYGPSPQHF.

The table lists this clone with a count of one. The chain uses TRBV2 and TRBJ2-7, with TRBD1 as a possible D gene (5 bases). V dropped 3 bases and J dropped 2 bases, with 8 bases sitting between them. Per germline, CDR1 SNHLY and CDR2 FYNNEI. CDR3 size: 13 residues. CDR3 sequence (DNA): TGTGCCAGCAGTGACAGGGTCCCCTACGAGCAGTACTTC. Translation gives CASSDRVPYEQYF.

The chain uses TRBV28 and TRBJ2-6, with TRBD1 matching 7 bases. The V gene's germline CDR1 is MDHEN and CDR2 SYDVKM. This CDR3 comprises 15 residues. The trim removed 4 bases at V and 6 bases at J, leaving 6 bases unmatched. Here the CDR3 DNA reads TGTGCCAGCAGTTCAGGGACAGTGGTGGCCAACGTCCTGACTTTC. This gives the protein CASSSGTVVANVLTF.

This clone was detected ten times or more. This sequence joins TRBV7-9 and TRBJ2-7, with 13 positions matching TRBD2. The germline V gene encodes CDR1 SEHNR and CDR2 FQNEAQ (reference sequence). With V trimmed by 5 bases and J by 6 bases, 7 bases remained unmatched. The CDR3 is 15 amino acids. The CDR3 coding sequence is TGTGCCAGCAGCCCTACTAGCGGGAGGGCCGTCGAGCAGTACTTC. Its protein product is CASSPTSGRAVEQYF.

This clone was counted between two and nine times. The chain is built from TRBV18 and TRBJ2-1; D is perhaps TRBD1 (6 bases). This CDR3 spans 12 amino acids. Trimming removed 3 bases at V and 10 bases at J, with 10 bases between. Germline CDR1 reads KGHSH; CDR2 reads LQKENI. CDR3 loop: CASSPYDREQFF. The CDR3 DNA follows: TGTGCCAGCTCACCTTACGACAGGGAGCAGTTCTTC.

V is TRBV7-9 and J is TRBJ1-1, with D tentatively TRBD1 (5 bases). Germline loops: CDR1 SEHNR, CDR2 FQNEAQ (reference sequence). The V end lost 4 bases, the J end lost 2 bases, and 11 bases lay between the germline ends. The CDR3 extends over 14 amino acids. CDR3 protein: CASSYVRANTEAFF. DNA for the CDR3: TGTGCCAGCAGCTATGTCAGGGCAAACACTGAAGCTTTCTTT.

J is TRBJ2-1 and V is TRBV19; 9 bases match TRBD2. CDR3 size: 20 residues. Germline V lookup: CDR1 LNHDA, CDR2 SQIVND (reference sequence). J lost 8 bases, V lost 0 bases, and 20 bases had no gene match. Written as DNA, the CDR3 is TGTGCCAGTAGTATAGATCATTCCGGGGCGGGAGGGCCTAGGGGCCATGAGCAGTTCTTC. The encoded protein is CASSIDHSGAGGPRGHEQFF.